The 3 T cell receptor beta chains reported below all come from one sample, sequenced in a study of identical twins. TCRdb reanalysed the 5' RACE reads using MiXCR and keeps one entry per CDR3 protein. The sample records approximately 600,000 distinct CDR3 sequences, under 8.5% being singletons. These same records also appear under a second study, on yellow fever vaccine responses in identical twins.

The sample comprised PBMCs. Receptors were obtained from a young woman in good health.

The gene calls are TRBV24-1 and TRBJ1-5; a possible D gene is TRBD1 (6 bases). The V end was cut by 3 bases, the J end by 4 bases, with 9 bases between. CDR1 and CDR2 (germline): KGHDR, SFDVKD. The CDR3 runs to 14 residues. CDR3 nucleotides: TGTGCCACCAGTGATAGAGGGGGGAATCAGCCCCAGCATTTT. It translates to CATSDRGGNQPQHF.

CDR3 in DNA: TGTGCCAGCTCGTCCGGGACAGGGGTGATCAAGGCTGAAGCTTTCTTT. It specifies CASSSGTGVIKAEAFF. V usage is TRBV18 and J usage is TRBJ1-1; 10 bases line up with TRBD1. V trimming: 6 bases; J trimming: 6 bases; junction bases outside the gene matches: 13. Germline assignment: CDR1 KGHSH and CDR2 LQKENI. This CDR3 spans 16 amino acids.

V usage is TRBV3-1 and J usage is TRBJ2-2; D perhaps matches TRBD1 (5 bases). Germline CDR1 reads LGHDT; CDR2 reads YNNKEL (reference sequence). Trimming took off 10 bases at V and 8 bases at J, with 11 bases between the two ends. CDR3 length: 11 amino acids. In nucleotides, the CDR3 is TGTGCCACACGCAGGGCGGGGGAGCTGTTTTTT. Residues: CATRRAGELFF. The full variable domain, its missing parts supplied by reference TRBV3-1 and TRBJ2-2, is DTAVSQTPKYLVTQMGNDKSIKCEQNLGHDTMYWYKQDSKKFLKIMFSYNNKELIINETVPNRFSPKSPDKAHLNLHINSLELGDSAVYFCATRRAGELFFGEGSRLTVL.